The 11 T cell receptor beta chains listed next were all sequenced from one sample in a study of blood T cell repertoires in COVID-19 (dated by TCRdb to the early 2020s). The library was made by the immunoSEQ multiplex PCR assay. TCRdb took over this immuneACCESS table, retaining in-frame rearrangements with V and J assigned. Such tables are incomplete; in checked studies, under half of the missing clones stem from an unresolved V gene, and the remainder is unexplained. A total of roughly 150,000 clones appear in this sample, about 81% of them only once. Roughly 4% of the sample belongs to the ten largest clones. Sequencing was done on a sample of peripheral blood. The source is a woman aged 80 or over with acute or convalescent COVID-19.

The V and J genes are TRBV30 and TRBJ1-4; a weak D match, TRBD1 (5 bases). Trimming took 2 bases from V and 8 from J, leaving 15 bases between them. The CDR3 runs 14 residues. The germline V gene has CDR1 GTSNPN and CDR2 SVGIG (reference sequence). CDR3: CAWSSLAGVEKLFF. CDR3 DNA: TGTGCCTGGAGTTCCCTTGCGGGGGTGGAAAAACTGTTTTTT.

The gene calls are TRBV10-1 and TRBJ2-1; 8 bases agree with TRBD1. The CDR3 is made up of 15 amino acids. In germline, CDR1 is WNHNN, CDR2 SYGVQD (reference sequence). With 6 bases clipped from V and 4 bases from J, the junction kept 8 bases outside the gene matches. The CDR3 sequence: CASRPDRGPYNEQFF. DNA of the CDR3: TGCGCCAGCAGACCCGACAGGGGCCCTTACAATGAGCAGTTCTTC.

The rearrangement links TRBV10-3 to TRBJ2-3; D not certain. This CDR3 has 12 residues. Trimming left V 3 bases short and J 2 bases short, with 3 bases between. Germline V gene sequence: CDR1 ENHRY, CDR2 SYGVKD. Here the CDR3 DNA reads TGTGCCATCAGTGACAACACAGATACGCAGTATTTT. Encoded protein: CAISDNTDTQYF.

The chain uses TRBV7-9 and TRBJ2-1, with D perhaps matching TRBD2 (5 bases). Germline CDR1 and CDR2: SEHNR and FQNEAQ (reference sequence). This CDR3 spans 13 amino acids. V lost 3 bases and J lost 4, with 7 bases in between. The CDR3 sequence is CASSFPGYNEQFF. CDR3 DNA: TGTGCCAGCAGCTTTCCGGGGTACAATGAGCAGTTCTTC.

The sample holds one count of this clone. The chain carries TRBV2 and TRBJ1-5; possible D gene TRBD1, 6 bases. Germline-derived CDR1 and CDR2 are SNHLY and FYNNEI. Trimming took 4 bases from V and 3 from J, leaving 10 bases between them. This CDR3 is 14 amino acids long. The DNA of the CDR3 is TGTGCCAGCAGTGGACAGGTCACCAATCAGCCCCAGCATTTT. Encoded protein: CASSGQVTNQPQHF.

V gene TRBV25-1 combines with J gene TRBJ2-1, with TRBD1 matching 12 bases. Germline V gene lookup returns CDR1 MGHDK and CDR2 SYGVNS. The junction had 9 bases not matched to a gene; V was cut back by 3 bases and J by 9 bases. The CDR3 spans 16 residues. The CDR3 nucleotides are TGTGCCAGCAGTGACACCGGGACAGGGGGCTACGGTGAGCAGTTCTTC. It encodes CASSDTGTGGYGEQFF.

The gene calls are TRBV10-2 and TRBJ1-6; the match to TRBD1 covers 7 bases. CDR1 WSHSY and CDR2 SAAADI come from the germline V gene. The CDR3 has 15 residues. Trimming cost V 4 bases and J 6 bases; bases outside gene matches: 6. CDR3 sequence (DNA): TGCGCCAGCAGTGTCGGGCAGGGGGGTAATTCACCCCTCCACTTT. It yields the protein CASSVGQGGNSPLHF.

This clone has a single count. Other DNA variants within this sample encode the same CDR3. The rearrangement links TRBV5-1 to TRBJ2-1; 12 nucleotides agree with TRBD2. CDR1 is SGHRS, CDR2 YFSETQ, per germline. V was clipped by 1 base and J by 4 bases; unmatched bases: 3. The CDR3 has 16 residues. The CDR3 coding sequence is TGCGCCAGCAGCTTGCTAGCGGGGGGGACTTACAATGAGCAGTTCTTC. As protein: CASSLLAGGTYNEQFF. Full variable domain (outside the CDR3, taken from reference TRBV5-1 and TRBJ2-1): KAGVTQTPRYLIKTRGQQVTLSCSPISGHRSVSWYQQTPGQGLQFLFEYFSETQRNKGNFPGRFSGRQFSNSRSEMNVSTLELGDSALYLCASSLLAGGTYNEQFFGPGTRLTVL.

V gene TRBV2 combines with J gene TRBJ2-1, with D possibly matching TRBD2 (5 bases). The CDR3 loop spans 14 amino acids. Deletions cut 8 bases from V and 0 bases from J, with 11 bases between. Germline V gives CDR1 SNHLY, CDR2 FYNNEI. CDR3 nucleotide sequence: TGTGCCAGCGGGAGTGCCGACTCCTACAATGAGCAGTTCTTC. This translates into CASGSADSYNEQFF.

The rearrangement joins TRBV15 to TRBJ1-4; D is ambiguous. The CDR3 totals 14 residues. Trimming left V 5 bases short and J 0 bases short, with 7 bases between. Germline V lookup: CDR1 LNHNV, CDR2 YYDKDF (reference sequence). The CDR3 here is CATSRGSTNEKLFF. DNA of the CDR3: TGTGCCACCAGCCGGGGATCAACTAATGAAAAACTGTTTTTT.

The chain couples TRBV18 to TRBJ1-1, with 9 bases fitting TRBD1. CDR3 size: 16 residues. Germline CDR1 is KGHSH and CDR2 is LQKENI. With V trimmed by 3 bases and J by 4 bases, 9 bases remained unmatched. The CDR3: CASSPGTGPGSTEAFF. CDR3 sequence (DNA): TGTGCCAGCTCACCGGGGACAGGGCCCGGGAGCACTGAAGCTTTCTTT.